The 15 T cell receptor beta chains below all came from one sample that was sequenced in a study of PD-L1 blockade in urothelial cancer. Clones were sequenced by immunoSEQ multiplex PCR, and TCRdb holds only the in-frame ones, with some missing. The sample lists about 63,000 clones, 80% to 90% occurring once. Time point here: pretreatment peripheral blood. The sequences come from PBMCs, collected around atezolizumab (anti-PD-L1) treatment. Receptors were obtained from a man between 65 and 85 years old with urothelial cancer.

The genes are TRBV29-1 and TRBJ2-3, with D possibly being TRBD2 (5 bases). Germline V lookup: CDR1 SQVTM, CDR2 ANQGSEA. V dropped 8 bases and J dropped 6 bases, with 15 bases sitting between them. The CDR3 consists of 12 residues. The CDR3 sequence: CSITPWEDTQYF. DNA of the CDR3: TGCAGCATTACACCCTGGGAGGATACGCAGTATTTT.

The chain links TRBV5-1 to TRBJ2-3; a possible D gene is TRBD2 (6 bases). The CDR3 is 16 residues long. V lost 0 bases and J lost 6, with 17 bases in between. Germline V gene lookup returns CDR1 SGHRS and CDR2 YFSETQ. This CDR3 reads CASSLGGTHQADTQYF. As DNA, the CDR3 is TGCGCCAGCAGCTTGGGTGGGACTCACCAGGCGGATACGCAGTATTTT.

The chain links TRBV5-1 to TRBJ2-1; perhaps TRBD1 as D (5 bases). The CDR3 sequence is 14 residues long. From germline, CDR1 is SGHRS and CDR2 YFSETQ. Trimming took off 1 base at V and 5 bases at J, with 10 bases between the two ends. The CDR3 bases are TGCGCCAGCAGCTTGTATAGCAGGGACAATGAGCAGTTCTTC. Protein sequence: CASSLYSRDNEQFF.

This sequence joins TRBV9 and TRBJ2-7, with 11 nucleotides matching TRBD2. Germline CDR1 is SGDLS and CDR2 is YYNGEE. V gave up 4 bases and J gave up 5 bases; unmatched junction bases: 8. The CDR3 is made up of 15 amino acids. CDR3 residues: CASSPLAGVGNEQYF. As DNA, the CDR3 is TGTGCCAGCAGCCCACTAGCGGGGGTCGGGAACGAGCAGTACTTC.

V and J are TRBV7-2 and TRBJ1-5; D gene ambiguous. This CDR3 spans 15 amino acids. Trimming stripped 0 bases from V and 2 bases from J, with 8 bases between. From germline, CDR1 is SGHTA and CDR2 FQGNSA. The CDR3 here is CASSLAGRGNQPQHF. The CDR3 DNA follows: TGTGCCAGCAGCTTAGCCGGTCGGGGCAATCAGCCCCAGCATTTT.

The CDR3 here is CASSFIGDNSPLHF. The CDR3 coding sequence is TGTGCCAGCAGCTTTATAGGGGATAATTCACCCCTCCACTTT. The gene calls are TRBV5-7 and TRBJ1-6; maybe TRBD1 (5 bases). TRBV5-7 is an ORF, with its function uncertain. The CDR3 loop spans 14 amino acids. The ends were cut back, 2 bases at V and 5 bases at J, with 8 bases in the middle.

The V call is TRBV27, the J call TRBJ2-1; 9 bases are a match to TRBD2. The germline V gene encodes CDR1 MNHEY and CDR2 SMNVEV (reference sequence). The CDR3 extends over 17 amino acids. Trimming took 0 bases from V and 4 from J; bases not matched to a gene: 7. The CDR3 protein is CASSLSASGTLYNEQFF. The CDR3 nucleotides are TGTGCCAGCAGTTTATCGGCTAGCGGGACATTATACAATGAGCAGTTCTTC.

The rearrangement uses TRBV19 and TRBJ2-7; D is unresolved. With 10 bases removed from V and 3 bases from J, the gap between germline ends came to 16 bases. The germline V gene has CDR1 LNHDA and CDR2 SQIVND (reference sequence). There are 13 residues in the CDR3. DNA for the CDR3: TGTGCCACCGCTAAACAGTCACACTACGAGCAGTACTTC. It encodes CATAKQSHYEQYF.

The chain links TRBV7-9 to TRBJ2-7; 7 bases agree with TRBD1. The germline V gene has CDR1 SEHNR and CDR2 FQNEAQ (reference sequence). This CDR3 has 14 amino acids. J was trimmed by 4 bases and V by 2 bases; bases with no gene match: 5. The CDR3 here is CASSLRQGGYEQYF. In nucleotides, the CDR3 is TGTGCCAGCAGCTTAAGACAGGGCGGATACGAGCAGTACTTC.

The genes are TRBV20-1 and TRBJ2-1; 8 nucleotides match TRBD2. CDR1 is DFQATT, CDR2 SNEGSKA, per germline (reference sequence). The CDR3 is made up of 11 amino acids. CDR3 residues: CGPRGGNEQFF. Here the CDR3 DNA reads TGCGGACCTCGGGGGGGAAATGAGCAGTTCTTC.

This chain uses TRBV27 with TRBJ2-1, with 10 bases aligning to TRBD2. The germline V gene encodes CDR1 MNHEY and CDR2 SMNVEV (reference sequence). V shed 6 bases, J shed 4 bases, and the junction held 6 bases outside the gene matches. The CDR3 covers 15 residues. Written as DNA, the CDR3 is TGTGCCAGCAGAAGAACTAGCGGGGTTTACAATGAGCAGTTCTTC. Its protein product is CASRRTSGVYNEQFF.

The chain links TRBV7-2 to TRBJ2-1, with TRBD1 matching over 9 bases. V was clipped by 6 bases and J by 3 bases; unmatched bases: 6. Per the germline V gene, CDR1 is SGHTA and CDR2 is FQGNSA. The CDR3 runs 15 residues. The CDR3 nucleotides read TGTGCCAGCAGGCCAGGGACAGGGATCTACAATGAGCAGTTCTTC. Translated: CASRPGTGIYNEQFF.

The genes are TRBV19 and TRBJ2-7, with 13 bases that match TRBD2. Germline V gene sequence: CDR1 LNHDA, CDR2 SQIVND (reference sequence). The CDR3 length is 15 residues. After removal of 2 bases from V and 5 bases from J, the junction contained 3 bases not matched to a gene. Here the CDR3 DNA reads TGTGCCAGTAGTATAAAGGGACTAGCGGGACACGAGCAGTACTTC. Residues: CASSIKGLAGHEQYF.

V and J are TRBV5-4 and TRBJ1-4; maybe TRBD1 (6 bases). CDR3 length: 14 residues. The V end was cut by 0 bases, the J end by 8 bases, with 11 bases between. CDR1 is SGHNT and CDR2 is YYREEE in the germline V gene (reference sequence). Written as DNA, the CDR3 is TGTGCCAGCAGCTTGGGGCCAGGGGTGGAAAAACTGTTTTTT. Its translation: CASSLGPGVEKLFF.

This chain joins TRBV19 and TRBJ1-5; D remains unclear. This CDR3 is 14 amino acids long. V lost 5 bases, J lost 0 bases, and 8 bases lay in between. Germline CDR1 reads LNHDA; CDR2 reads SQIVND (reference sequence). For the CDR3, the DNA is TGTGCCAGTAGTGGCCGGGGTAGCAATCAGCCCCAGCATTTT. Its translation: CASSGRGSNQPQHF.